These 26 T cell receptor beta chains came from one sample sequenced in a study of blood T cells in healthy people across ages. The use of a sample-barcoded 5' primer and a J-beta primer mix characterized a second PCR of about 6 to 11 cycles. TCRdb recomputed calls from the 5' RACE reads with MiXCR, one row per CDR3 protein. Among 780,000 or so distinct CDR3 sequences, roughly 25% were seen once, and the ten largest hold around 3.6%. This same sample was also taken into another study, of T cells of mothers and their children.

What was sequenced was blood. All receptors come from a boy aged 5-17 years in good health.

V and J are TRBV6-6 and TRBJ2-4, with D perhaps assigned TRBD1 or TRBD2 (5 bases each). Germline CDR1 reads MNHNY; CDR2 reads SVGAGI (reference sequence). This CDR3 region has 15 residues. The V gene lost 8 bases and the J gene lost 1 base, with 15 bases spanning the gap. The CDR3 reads CASYGTASAKNIQYF. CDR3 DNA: TGTGCCAGCTACGGGACCGCCTCGGCCAAAAACATTCAGTACTTC.

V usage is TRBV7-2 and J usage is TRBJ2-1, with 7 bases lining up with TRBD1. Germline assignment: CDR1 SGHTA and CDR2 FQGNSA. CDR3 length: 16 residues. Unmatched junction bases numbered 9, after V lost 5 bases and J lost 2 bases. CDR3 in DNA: TGTGCCAGCAGCCTGGGTAGGGGACAGCCCTACAATGAGCAGTTCTTC. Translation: CASSLGRGQPYNEQFF.

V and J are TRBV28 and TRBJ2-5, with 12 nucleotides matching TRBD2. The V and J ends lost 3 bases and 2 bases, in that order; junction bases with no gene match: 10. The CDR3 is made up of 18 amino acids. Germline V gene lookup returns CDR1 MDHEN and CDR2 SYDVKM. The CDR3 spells CASSLGELAGGWQETQYF. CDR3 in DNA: TGTGCCAGCAGTTTGGGTGAACTAGCGGGAGGTTGGCAAGAGACCCAGTACTTC.

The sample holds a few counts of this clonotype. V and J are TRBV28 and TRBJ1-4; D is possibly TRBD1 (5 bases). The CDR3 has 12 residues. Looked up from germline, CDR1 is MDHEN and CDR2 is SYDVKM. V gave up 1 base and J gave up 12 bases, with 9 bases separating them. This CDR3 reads CASSLSGMELFF. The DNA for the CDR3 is TGTGCCAGCAGTTTATCAGGGATGGAACTGTTTTTT.

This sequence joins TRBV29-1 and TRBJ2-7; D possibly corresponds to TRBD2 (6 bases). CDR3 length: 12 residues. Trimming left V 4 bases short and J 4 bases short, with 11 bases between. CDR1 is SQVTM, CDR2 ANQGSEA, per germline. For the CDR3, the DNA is TGCAGCGTTGCCGGCGGGATGTACGAGCAGTACTTC. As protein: CSVAGGMYEQYF.

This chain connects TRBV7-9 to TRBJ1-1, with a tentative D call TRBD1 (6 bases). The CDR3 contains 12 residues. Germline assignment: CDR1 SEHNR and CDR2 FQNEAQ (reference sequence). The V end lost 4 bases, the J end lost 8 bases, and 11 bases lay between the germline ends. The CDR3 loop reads CASSSETGEAFF. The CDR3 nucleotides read TGTGCCAGCAGCTCCGAGACAGGAGAAGCTTTCTTT.

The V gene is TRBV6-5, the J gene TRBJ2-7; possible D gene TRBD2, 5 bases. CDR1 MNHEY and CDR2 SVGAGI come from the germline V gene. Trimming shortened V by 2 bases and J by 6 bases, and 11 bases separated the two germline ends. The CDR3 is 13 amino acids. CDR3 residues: CASSYAGLSEQYF. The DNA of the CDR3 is TGTGCCAGCAGTTACGCGGGCCTTAGCGAGCAGTACTTC.

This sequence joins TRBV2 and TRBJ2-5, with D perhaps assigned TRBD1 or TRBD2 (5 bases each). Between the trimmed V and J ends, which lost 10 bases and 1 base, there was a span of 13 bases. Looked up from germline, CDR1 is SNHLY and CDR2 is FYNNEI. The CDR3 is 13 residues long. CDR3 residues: CAMKGRVQETQYF. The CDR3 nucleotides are TGTGCCATGAAGGGGCGGGTCCAAGAGACCCAGTACTTC.

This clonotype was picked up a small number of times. The CDR3 nucleotides read TGTGCCAGCAGTTACCTAGGACTAGTCAATGAGCAGTTCTTC. Translation: CASSYLGLVNEQFF. This chain joins TRBV6-5 and TRBJ2-5; 7 nucleotides agree with TRBD2. The J call may be in error: the DNA end matches TRBJ2-1 better. The CDR3 totals 14 residues. CDR1 and CDR2 from the germline V gene are MNHEY and SVGAGI.

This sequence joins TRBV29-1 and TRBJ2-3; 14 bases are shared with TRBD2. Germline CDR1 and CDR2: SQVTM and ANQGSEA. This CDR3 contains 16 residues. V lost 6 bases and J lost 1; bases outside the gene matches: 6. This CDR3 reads CSVAGLAGVGTDTQYF. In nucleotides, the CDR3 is TGCAGCGTGGCGGGACTAGCGGGAGTGGGCACAGATACGCAGTATTTT.

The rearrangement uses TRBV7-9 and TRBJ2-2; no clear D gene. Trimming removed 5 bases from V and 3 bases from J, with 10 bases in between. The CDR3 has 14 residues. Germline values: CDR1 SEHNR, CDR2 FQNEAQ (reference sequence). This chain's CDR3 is CASSAELDTGELFF. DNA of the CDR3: TGTGCCAGCAGCGCCGAGTTGGACACCGGGGAGCTGTTTTTT.

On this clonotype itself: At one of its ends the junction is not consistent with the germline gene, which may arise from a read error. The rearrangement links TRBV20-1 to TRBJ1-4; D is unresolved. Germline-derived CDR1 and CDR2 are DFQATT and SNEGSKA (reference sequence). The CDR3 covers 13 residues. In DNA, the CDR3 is TGCAGTGCTAGAGATCGTGGCCATGAGAAACTGTTTTTT. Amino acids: CSARDRGHEKLFF.

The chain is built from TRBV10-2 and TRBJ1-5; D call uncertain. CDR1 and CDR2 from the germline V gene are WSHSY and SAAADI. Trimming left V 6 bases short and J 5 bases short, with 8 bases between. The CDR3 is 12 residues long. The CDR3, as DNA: TGCGCCAGCAGGGAGAGGGATCAGCCCCAGCATTTT. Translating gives CASRERDQPQHF.

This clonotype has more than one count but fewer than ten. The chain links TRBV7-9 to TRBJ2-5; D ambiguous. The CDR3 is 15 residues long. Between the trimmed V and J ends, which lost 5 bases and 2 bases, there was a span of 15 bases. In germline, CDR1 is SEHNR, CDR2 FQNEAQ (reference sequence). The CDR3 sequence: CASSLGSGKQETQYF. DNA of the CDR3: TGTGCCAGCAGCCTCGGGTCAGGCAAACAAGAGACCCAGTACTTC.

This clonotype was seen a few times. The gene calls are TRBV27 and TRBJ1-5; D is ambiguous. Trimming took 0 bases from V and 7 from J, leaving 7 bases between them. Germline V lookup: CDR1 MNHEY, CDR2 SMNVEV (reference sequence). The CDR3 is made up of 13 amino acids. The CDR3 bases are TGTGCCAGCAGTTTATCACCATTGCAGCCCCAGCATTTT. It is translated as CASSLSPLQPQHF.

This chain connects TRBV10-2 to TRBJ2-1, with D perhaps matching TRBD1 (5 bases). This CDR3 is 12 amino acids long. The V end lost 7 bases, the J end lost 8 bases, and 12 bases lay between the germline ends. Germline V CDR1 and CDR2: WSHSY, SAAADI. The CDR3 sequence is CASTPTVHEQFF. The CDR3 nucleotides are TGCGCCAGCACCCCGACAGTCCATGAGCAGTTCTTC.

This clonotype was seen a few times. The chain's CDR3 is CASSPPLGGRGTYEQYF. As DNA, the CDR3 is TGTGCCAGCTCACCACCGCTGGGGGGACGGGGAACCTACGAGCAGTACTTC. V and J are TRBV18 and TRBJ2-5; a weak D match, TRBD2 (6 bases). The assigned J gene may be wrong: the sequence end matches TRBJ2-7 better. The CDR3 is 17 residues long. In germline, CDR1 is KGHSH, CDR2 LQKENI.

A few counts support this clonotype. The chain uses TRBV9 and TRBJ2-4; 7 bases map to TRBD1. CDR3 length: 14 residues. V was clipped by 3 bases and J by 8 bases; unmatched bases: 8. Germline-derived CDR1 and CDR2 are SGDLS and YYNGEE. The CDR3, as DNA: TGTGCCAGCAGCGGTGGACAGGTTTCTGACATTCAGTACTTC. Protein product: CASSGGQVSDIQYF.

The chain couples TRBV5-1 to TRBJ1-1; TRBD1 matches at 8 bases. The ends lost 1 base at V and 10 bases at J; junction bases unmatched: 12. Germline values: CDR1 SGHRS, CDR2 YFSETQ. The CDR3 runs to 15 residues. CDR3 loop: CASSLNVGPDRAAFF. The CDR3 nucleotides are TGCGCCAGCAGCTTGAACGTCGGTCCGGACAGGGCAGCTTTCTTT.

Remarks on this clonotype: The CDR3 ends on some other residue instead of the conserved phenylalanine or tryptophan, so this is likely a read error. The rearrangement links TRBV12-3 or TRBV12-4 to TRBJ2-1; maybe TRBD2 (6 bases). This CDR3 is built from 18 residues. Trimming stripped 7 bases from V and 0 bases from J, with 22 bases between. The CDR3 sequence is CASKIGGLGRSSYNEQFL. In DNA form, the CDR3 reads TGTGCCAGCAAAATAGGAGGGCTAGGCCGGAGCTCCTACAATGAGCAGTTCCTC.

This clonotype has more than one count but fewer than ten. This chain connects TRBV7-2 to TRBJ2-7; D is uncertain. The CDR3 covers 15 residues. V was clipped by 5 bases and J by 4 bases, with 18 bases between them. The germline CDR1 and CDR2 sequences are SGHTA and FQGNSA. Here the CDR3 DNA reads TGTGCCAGCAGCCCCCAGCTGGCCAAAGGGTACGAGCAGTACTTC. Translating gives CASSPQLAKGYEQYF.

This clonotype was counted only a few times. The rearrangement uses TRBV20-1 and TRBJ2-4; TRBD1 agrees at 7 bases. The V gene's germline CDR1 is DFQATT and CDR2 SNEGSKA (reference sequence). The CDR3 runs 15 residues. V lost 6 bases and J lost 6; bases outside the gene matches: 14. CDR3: CSAEFRQGILNIQYF. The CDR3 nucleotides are TGCAGTGCCGAATTCAGACAGGGAATTTTAAACATTCAGTACTTC.

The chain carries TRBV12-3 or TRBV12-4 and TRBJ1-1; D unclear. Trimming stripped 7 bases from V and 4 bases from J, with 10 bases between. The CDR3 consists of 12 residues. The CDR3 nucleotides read TGTGCCAGCACCTACCTGGGCACTGAAGCTTTCTTT. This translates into CASTYLGTEAFF.

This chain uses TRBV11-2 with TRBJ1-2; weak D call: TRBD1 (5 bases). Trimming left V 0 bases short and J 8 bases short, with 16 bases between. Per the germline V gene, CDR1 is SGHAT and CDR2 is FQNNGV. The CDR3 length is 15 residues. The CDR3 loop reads CASSLDRGKRDGYTF. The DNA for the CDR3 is TGTGCCAGCAGCTTAGATCGGGGGAAGCGGGACGGCTACACCTTC.

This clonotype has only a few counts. CDR3 region: CASSPRLALHEQFF. The CDR3 DNA reads as TGTGCCAGCAGCCCTAGACTAGCCCTTCATGAGCAGTTCTTC. V and J are TRBV7-9 and TRBJ2-1; 7 bases are a match to TRBD2. The CDR3 loop spans 14 amino acids. V dropped 5 bases and J dropped 8; count of bases not matched to a gene: 9. Germline V lookup: CDR1 SEHNR, CDR2 FQNEAQ (reference sequence).

CDR3 sequence: CATSREGGGELFF. The CDR3 DNA follows: TGTGCCACCAGCAGGGAGGGTGGCGGGGAGCTGTTTTTT. The chain links TRBV15 to TRBJ2-2; possible D gene TRBD2, 6 bases. From germline, CDR1 is LNHNV and CDR2 YYDKDF (reference sequence). The CDR3 contains 13 residues. The germline V and J ends were trimmed by 3 bases and 7 bases, with 9 bases remaining between them.